Each of the 27 T cell receptor beta chains below was sequenced from the same sample in a study of blood T cell repertoires in COVID-19. Only in-frame clones appear in the TCRdb table, and some are missing; sequencing was by immunoSEQ multiplex PCR. The repertoire consists of 150,000 to 200,000 clones, with about 88% occurring once and the leading ten covering around 2.3%. Sequenced input: peripheral blood. The source of these receptors is a man in his 70s with active or convalescent COVID-19.

The chain combines TRBV11-2 with TRBJ2-4; D might be TRBD1 (5 bases). The CDR3 has 16 residues. The V and J ends lost 0 bases and 0 bases respectively, with 9 bases between them. Germline values: CDR1 SGHAT, CDR2 FQNNGV. CDR3 nucleotides: TGTGCCAGCAGCTTAGATTTAGGGGTAGCCAAAAACATTCAGTACTTC. Translation: CASSLDLGVAKNIQYF.

The V gene is TRBV28, the J gene TRBJ2-1; TRBD2 aligns across 13 bases. From germline, CDR1 is MDHEN and CDR2 SYDVKM. This CDR3 is 14 amino acids long. V shed 3 bases and J 12 bases; nucleotides not matched to a gene: 5. The CDR3 region is CASSFTSGGVGQFF. The CDR3 bases are TGTGCCAGCAGTTTCACTAGCGGGGGGGTAGGGCAGTTCTTC.

CDR3 sequence (DNA): TGTGCCAGCAGCCAGAGGACACTCTACGAGCAGTACTTC. It translates to CASSQRTLYEQYF. The rearrangement joins TRBV11-2 to TRBJ2-7; D possibly corresponds to TRBD1 (5 bases). Deletions cut 5 bases from V and 3 bases from J, with 11 bases between. CDR1 and CDR2 from the germline V gene are SGHAT and FQNNGV. The CDR3 spans 13 residues.

This clone was detected only once. This chain joins TRBV20-1 and TRBJ2-5; 7 bases are shared with TRBD1. From germline, CDR1 is DFQATT and CDR2 SNEGSKA (reference sequence). Losses at the gene ends were 3 bases for V and 5 bases for J; bases not matched to a gene: 6. The CDR3 is 13 residues long. Here the CDR3 reads CSASLGGDETQYF. The CDR3 region has the DNA TGCAGTGCTAGTTTAGGGGGCGATGAGACCCAGTACTTC.

The chain carries TRBV9 and TRBJ2-1; 7 bases line up with TRBD2. V lost 4 bases to trimming and J lost 6 bases; unmatched junction nucleotides: 7. Germline V gene data show CDR1 as SGDLS and CDR2 as YYNGEE. CDR3 length equals 14 residues. The DNA of the CDR3 is TGTGCCAGCAGCAAATTGACTAGCTCCAATGAGCAGTTCTTC. Encoded protein: CASSKLTSSNEQFF.

This clone showed up many times. The rearrangement uses TRBV7-2 and TRBJ2-1; 15 bases are a match to TRBD2. Germline lookup yields CDR1 SGHTA and CDR2 FQGNSA. The CDR3 is made up of 16 amino acids. Losses at the gene ends were 5 bases for V and 9 bases for J; bases not matched to a gene: 8. The CDR3 loop is CASSNQRGLAGGEQFF. CDR3 nucleotide sequence: TGTGCCAGCAGCAACCAGCGGGGACTAGCGGGGGGTGAGCAGTTCTTC.

The chain combines TRBV20-1 with TRBJ1-4, with D uncertain. The CDR3 has 11 amino acids. Germline values: CDR1 DFQATT, CDR2 SNEGSKA (reference sequence). Between the trimmed V and J ends, which lost 6 bases and 7 bases, there was a span of 9 bases. CDR3 nucleotide sequence: TGCAGTGCCCGTACCGGTGAAAAACTGTTTTTT. Its translation is CSARTGEKLFF.

This chain connects TRBV6-5 to TRBJ1-3, with D hard to call. From germline, CDR1 is MNHEY and CDR2 SVGAGI. CDR3 length: 13 residues. The ends were cut back, 6 bases at V and 4 bases at J, with 10 bases in the middle. CDR3 sequence (DNA): TGTGCCAGCAGGCGTTACCGGGGAAACACCATATATTTT. Encoded protein: CASRRYRGNTIYF.

Written as DNA, the CDR3 is TGTGCCAGCAGCGTAGATGGGGGACACCGAAACACCATATATTTT. Translating it yields CASSVDGGHRNTIYF. The genes are TRBV9 and TRBJ1-3, with D maybe TRBD1 (6 bases). Per the germline V gene, CDR1 is SGDLS and CDR2 is YYNGEE. Trimming removed 0 bases from V and 5 bases from J, with 12 bases in between. The CDR3 covers 15 residues.

V usage is TRBV28 and J usage is TRBJ1-6; weak D call: TRBD1 (5 bases). CDR3 length: 17 amino acids. CDR1 and CDR2 from the germline V gene are MDHEN and SYDVKM. Trimming cost V 2 bases and J 7 bases, with 18 bases left between them. CDR3 protein: CASSLRVGPWGNSPLHF. The CDR3 DNA is TGTGCCAGCAGTTTACGGGTAGGCCCCTGGGGCAATTCACCCCTCCACTTT. The entire variable domain, with the rest obtained from reference TRBV28 and TRBJ1-6, is as follows: DVKVTQSSRYLVKRTGEKVFLECVQDMDHENMFWYRQDPGLGLRLIYFSYDVKMKEKGDIPEGYSVSREKKERFSLILESASTNQTSMYLCASSLRVGPWGNSPLHFGNGTRLTVT.

The chain carries TRBV7-9 and TRBJ1-1; tentatively, D is TRBD1 (6 bases). Trimming removed 5 bases at V and 0 bases at J, with 16 bases between. The CDR3 is made up of 16 amino acids. Germline assignment: CDR1 SEHNR and CDR2 FQNEAQ (reference sequence). The CDR3 sequence is CASSEPRTALNTEAFF. The CDR3 DNA reads TGTGCCAGCAGCGAACCCCGGACAGCCCTGAACACTGAAGCTTTCTTT.

The J gene is TRBJ2-1, the V gene TRBV6-2 or TRBV6-3; D is possibly TRBD2 (7 bases). CDR1 MNHEY and CDR2 SVGEGT come from the germline V gene. Deletions cut 4 bases from V and 9 bases from J, with 16 bases between. The CDR3 consists of 14 residues. In nucleotides, the CDR3 is TGTGCCAGCAGTTGGGGGGGGGCCTTGGCTGAGCAGTTCTTC. Protein sequence: CASSWGGALAEQFF.

The rearrangement links TRBV6-5 to TRBJ1-2; weak D call: TRBD1 (5 bases). Trimming took off 2 bases at V and 4 bases at J, with 11 bases between the two ends. This CDR3 comprises 14 residues. Germline CDR1 and CDR2: MNHEY and SVGAGI. CDR3 loop: CASSYLQDGYGYTF. The CDR3, as DNA: TGTGCCAGCAGTTACCTACAGGATGGCTATGGCTACACCTTC.

The chain joins TRBV5-1 to TRBJ1-5, with 7 bases aligning to TRBD1. V lost 5 bases, J lost 3 bases, and 8 bases stayed unmatched. The CDR3 totals 15 residues. Per the germline V gene, CDR1 is SGHRS and CDR2 is YFSETQ. CDR3 loop: CASSYGQGDNQPQHF. In nucleotides, the CDR3 is TGCGCCAGCAGTTACGGCCAGGGGGACAATCAGCCCCAGCATTTT. Variable domain in full (rest from reference TRBV5-1 and TRBJ1-5): KAGVTQTPRYLIKTRGQQVTLSCSPISGHRSVSWYQQTPGQGLQFLFEYFSETQRNKGNFPGRFSGRQFSNSRSEMNVSTLELGDSALYLCASSYGQGDNQPQHFGDGTRLSIL.

This rearrangement joins TRBV29-1 to TRBJ2-3; perhaps TRBD2 as D (6 bases). Trimming removed 6 bases from V and 0 bases from J, with 19 bases in between. This CDR3 is built from 16 residues. Germline V gene lookup returns CDR1 SQVTM and CDR2 ANQGSEA. The CDR3 loop is CSVRGGVTDSTDTQYF. For the CDR3, the DNA is TGCAGCGTACGAGGAGGGGTGACAGACAGCACAGATACGCAGTATTTT.

This rearrangement joins TRBV7-2 to TRBJ2-3; possibly TRBD2 for D (6 bases). Germline V gene sequence: CDR1 SGHTA, CDR2 FQGNSA. The CDR3 spans 16 residues. Between the trimmed V and J ends, which lost 3 bases and 1 base, there was a span of 14 bases. CDR3 in amino acids: CASSFGGSVGTDTQYF. The CDR3 DNA reads TGTGCCAGCAGCTTCGGGGGTAGCGTTGGCACAGATACGCAGTATTTT.

V is TRBV12-2 and J is TRBJ2-7; the D call of TRBD1 is as the table states it, not checked on the DNA. TRBV12-2 is an annotated pseudogene. The CDR3 runs to 17 residues. The CDR3 DNA sequence: TGTGCAAGTCGCTTAGCCTGGTGTGGGGGCCCACCCTGGGAGCAGTACTTC. This codes for CASRLAWCGGPPWEQYF.

Note on this clone: Additional DNA sequences in this sample encode the identical CDR3. This chain connects TRBV5-1 to TRBJ2-3, with TRBD2 matching 9 bases. The CDR3 runs 15 residues. The germline CDR1 and CDR2 sequences are SGHRS and YFSETQ. Trimming cost V 0 bases and J 3 bases; bases outside gene matches: 2. The CDR3, as DNA: TGCGCCAGCAGCTTGGGGCTAGCGGGGACAGATACGCAGTATTTT. Residues: CASSLGLAGTDTQYF.

The genes are TRBV10-3 and TRBJ2-3; D might be TRBD2 (6 bases). Germline-derived CDR1 and CDR2 are ENHRY and SYGVKD. The CDR3 has 13 amino acids. Trimming pared 10 bases from V and 1 base from J, leaving 12 bases between. CDR3 bases: TGTGCCACCGGTGGAGGGCGCACAGATACGCAGTATTTT. This gives the protein CATGGGRTDTQYF.

The chain joins TRBV7-6 to TRBJ1-6, with a possible D match to TRBD1 (5 bases). This CDR3 has 19 amino acids. Germline V gene sequence: CDR1 SGHVS, CDR2 FNYEAQ. The ends were cut back, 5 bases at V and 0 bases at J, with 20 bases in the middle. In DNA form, the CDR3 reads TGTGCCAGCAGCCGAAAATCAGGGATGGCTAGCTCCTATAATTCACCCCTCCACTTT. Translating it yields CASSRKSGMASSYNSPLHF. Variable domain in full (rest from reference TRBV7-6 and TRBJ1-6): GAGVSQSPRYKVTKRGQDVALRCDPISGHVSLYWYRQALGQGPEFLTYFNYEAQQDKSGLPNDRFSAERPEGSISTLTIQRTEQRDSAMYRCASSRKSGMASSYNSPLHFGNGTRLTVT.

This clone showed up just once. The rearrangement uses TRBV28 and TRBJ1-2, with 9 bases identical to TRBD1. The trim removed 4 bases at V and 4 bases at J, leaving 7 bases unmatched. Germline CDR1 reads MDHEN; CDR2 reads SYDVKM. This CDR3 region has 15 residues. CDR3 sequence (DNA): TGTGCCAGCAGTTCCCACGGGACAGGGACCTATGGCTACACCTTC. This gives the protein CASSSHGTGTYGYTF.

The chain has TRBV10-1 and TRBJ1-4; D call uncertain. CDR1 is WNHNN and CDR2 is SYGVQD in the germline V gene (reference sequence). V was shortened by 3 bases and J by 0 bases, with 17 bases between the two germline ends. The CDR3 runs 18 residues. The CDR3 loop reads CASSDRGGDPATNEKLFF. CDR3 sequence (DNA): TGCGCCAGCAGTGACCGGGGAGGCGACCCAGCAACTAATGAAAAACTGTTTTTT.

This rearrangement joins TRBV28 to TRBJ1-5, with TRBD1 matching over 10 bases. In germline, CDR1 is MDHEN, CDR2 SYDVKM. This CDR3 comprises 16 residues. V was clipped by 5 bases and J by 4 bases; unmatched bases: 8. This chain's CDR3 is CASSPFDRGRNQPQHF. The CDR3 DNA is TGTGCCAGCAGTCCGTTCGACAGGGGGCGAAATCAGCCCCAGCATTTT.

The J gene is TRBJ2-7, the V gene TRBV12-3 or TRBV12-4, with TRBD2 as a possible D gene (5 bases). The CDR3 covers 13 residues. V was clipped by 6 bases and J by 0 bases, with 9 bases between them. The CDR3 protein is CASRYSGSYEQYF. CDR3 bases: TGTGCCAGCAGATACAGCGGCTCCTACGAGCAGTACTTC.

This sequence joins TRBV28 and TRBJ1-5; D perhaps matches TRBD1 (6 bases). This CDR3 is 16 amino acids long. V lost 2 bases, J lost 0 bases, and 11 bases lay in between. Germline V gene sequence: CDR1 MDHEN, CDR2 SYDVKM. CDR3 DNA sequence: TGTGCCAGCAGTTTACCCCAGGGGAATAGCAATCAGCCCCAGCATTTT. This codes for CASSLPQGNSNQPQHF.

The chain has TRBV2 and TRBJ2-1; D gene ambiguous. The CDR3 is 11 amino acids. Trimming stripped 8 bases from V and 6 bases from J, with 8 bases between. From germline, CDR1 is SNHLY and CDR2 FYNNEI. CDR3 coding DNA: TGTGCCAGCGTTATTTTCAATGAGCAGTTCTTC. Translating it yields CASVIFNEQFF.

This chain links TRBV27 with TRBJ2-2; 7 bases line up with TRBD2. Germline V CDR1 and CDR2: MNHEY, SMNVEV (reference sequence). V lost 3 bases to trimming and J lost 4 bases; unmatched junction nucleotides: 14. CDR3 length: 18 amino acids. The CDR3 loop reads CASSLVVGVAGSTGELFF. The CDR3 DNA follows: TGTGCCAGCAGTTTGGTGGTTGGAGTAGCGGGCTCCACCGGGGAGCTGTTTTTT.